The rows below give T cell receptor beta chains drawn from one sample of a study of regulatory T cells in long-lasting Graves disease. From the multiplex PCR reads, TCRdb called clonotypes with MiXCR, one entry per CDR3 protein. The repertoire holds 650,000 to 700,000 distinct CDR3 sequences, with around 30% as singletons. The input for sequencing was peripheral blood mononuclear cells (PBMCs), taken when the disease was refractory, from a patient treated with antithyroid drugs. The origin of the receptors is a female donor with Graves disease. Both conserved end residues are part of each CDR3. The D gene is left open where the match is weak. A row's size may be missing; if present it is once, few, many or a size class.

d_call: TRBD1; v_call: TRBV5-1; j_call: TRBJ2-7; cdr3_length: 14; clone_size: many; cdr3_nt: TGCGCCAGCAGCTTGGCCAGGGGGTCCTACGAGCAGTACTTC; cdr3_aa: CASSLARGSYEQYF
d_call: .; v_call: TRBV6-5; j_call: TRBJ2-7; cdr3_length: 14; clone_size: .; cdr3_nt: TGTGCCAGCAGTTACTGGCCTAGACTTCTGGAGCAGTACTTC; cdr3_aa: CASSYWPRLLEQYF
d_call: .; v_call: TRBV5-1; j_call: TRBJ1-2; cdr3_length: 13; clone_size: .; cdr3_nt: TGCGCCAGCAGGCCGGTGGGGGTGGAAGGCTACACCTTC; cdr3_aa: CASRPVGVEGYTF
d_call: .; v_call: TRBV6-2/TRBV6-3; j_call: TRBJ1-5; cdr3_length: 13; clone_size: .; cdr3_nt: TGTGCCAGCTCGCGGTGGGGGGATCAGCCCCAGCATTTT; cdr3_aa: CASSRWGDQPQHF
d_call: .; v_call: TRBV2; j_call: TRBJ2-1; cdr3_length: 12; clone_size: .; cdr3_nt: TGTGCCAGCAGGTACCAGTACAATGAGCAGTTCTTC; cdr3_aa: CASRYQYNEQFF
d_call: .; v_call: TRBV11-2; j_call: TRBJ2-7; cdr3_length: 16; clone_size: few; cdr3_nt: TGTGCCAGCAGCTTAGTAACAGGTCCACGATCCTACGAGCAGTACTTC; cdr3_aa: CASSLVTGPRSYEQYF
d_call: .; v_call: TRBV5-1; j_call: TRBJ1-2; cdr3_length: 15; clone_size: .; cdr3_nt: TGCGCCAGCAGCCTCGCGTTTGATGCGAACTATGGCTACACCTTC; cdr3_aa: CASSLAFDANYGYTF
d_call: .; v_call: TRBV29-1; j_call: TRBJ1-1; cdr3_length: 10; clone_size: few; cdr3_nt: TGCAGCGTCTTGGCACCTGAAGCTTTCTTT; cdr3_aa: CSVLAPEAFF
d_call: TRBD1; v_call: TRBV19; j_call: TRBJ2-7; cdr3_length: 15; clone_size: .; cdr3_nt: TGTGCCAGTAGTATAGTTCCAGGGGGCAGCGACGAGCAGTACTTT; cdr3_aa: CASSIVPGGSDEQYF
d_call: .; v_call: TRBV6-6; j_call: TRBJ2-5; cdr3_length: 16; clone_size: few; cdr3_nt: TGTGCCAGCAGTTACTCGATTAGACCCCCAAGGGAGACCCAGTACTTC; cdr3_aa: CASSYSIRPPRETQYF
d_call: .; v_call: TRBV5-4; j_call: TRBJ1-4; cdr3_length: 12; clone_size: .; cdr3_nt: TGTGCCAGCAGCACGGACATGTTAGAGCTGTTTTTT; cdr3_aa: CASSTDMLELFF
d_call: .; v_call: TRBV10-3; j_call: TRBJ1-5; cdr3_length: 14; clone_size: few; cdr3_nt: TGTGCCATCAGTGAGTCGGGGACAAATCAGCCCCAGCATTTT; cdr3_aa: CAISESGTNQPQHF
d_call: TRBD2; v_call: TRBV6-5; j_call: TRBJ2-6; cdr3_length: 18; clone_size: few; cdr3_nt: TGTGCCAGCAGTTACCTAGCGGGGGGAAGCTCTGGGGCCAACGTCCTGACTTTC; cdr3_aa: CASSYLAGGSSGANVLTF
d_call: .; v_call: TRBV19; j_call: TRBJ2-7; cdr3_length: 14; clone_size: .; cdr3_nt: TGTGCCAGTAGTACATCAGAGGGGCCACTCGAGCAGTACTTC; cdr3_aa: CASSTSEGPLEQYF
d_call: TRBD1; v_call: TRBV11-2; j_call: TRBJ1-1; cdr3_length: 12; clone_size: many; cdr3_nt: TGTGCCAGCAGCTCCGGACAGGGTGAAGCTTTCTTT; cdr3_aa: CASSSGQGEAFF
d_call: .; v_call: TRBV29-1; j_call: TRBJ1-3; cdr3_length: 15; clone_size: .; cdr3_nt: TGCAGCGTAAGGACAGAGTTTGGGCGGGGAAACACCATATATTTT; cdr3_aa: CSVRTEFGRGNTIYF